The rows below give T cell receptor beta chains drawn from one sample of a study of PD-L1 blockade in urothelial cancer. Using immunoSEQ multiplex PCR, the repertoire was profiled, and TCRdb retains in-frame clones only, with some absent. The table includes around 80,000 clones, under 95% detected once. This material consisted of PBMCs, taken around atezolizumab (anti-PD-L1) treatment. The receptors here all came from a woman aged 80 or over with urothelial cancer. Each CDR3 is given with its conserved first and last residue. The order of the fields is clone size, V gene, D gene, CDR3 length, J gene, CDR3 DNA, CDR3 protein. The D gene is left open where the match is weak. Clone size appears in some rows only: once, few, many, or a class for an expanded clone.

clone size: .; V gene: TRBV2; D gene: TRBD1; CDR3 length: 15; J gene: TRBJ2-2; CDR3 DNA: TGTGCCAGCAGTGAAGGGACAGGCTACACCGGGGAGCTGTTTTTT; CDR3 protein: CASSEGTGYTGELFF
clone size: .; V gene: TRBV2; D gene: .; CDR3 length: 12; J gene: TRBJ2-7; CDR3 DNA: TGTGCCAGCGAGATGAGCTCCTACGAGCAGTACTTC; CDR3 protein: CASEMSSYEQYF
clone size: .; V gene: TRBV30; D gene: TRBD1; CDR3 length: 15; J gene: TRBJ1-1; CDR3 DNA: TGTGCCTGGAGTGTCCGGGACAGGGGACATCTAGGAGCTTTCTTT; CDR3 protein: CAWSVRDRGHLGAFF
clone size: .; V gene: TRBV9; D gene: TRBD1; CDR3 length: 12; J gene: TRBJ2-2; CDR3 DNA: TGTGCCAGCAGCGCAGGGGGCGGGGAGCTGTTTTTT; CDR3 protein: CASSAGGGELFF
clone size: .; V gene: TRBV28; D gene: .; CDR3 length: 13; J gene: TRBJ1-5; CDR3 DNA: TGTGCCAGCAGTCGAGATAGCAATCAGCCCCAGCATTTT; CDR3 protein: CASSRDSNQPQHF
clone size: .; V gene: TRBV29-1; D gene: TRBD2; CDR3 length: 14; J gene: TRBJ2-1; CDR3 DNA: TGCAGCGTTGAAGTTGGGGGAGGGCCTGCTGAGCAGTTCTTC; CDR3 protein: CSVEVGGGPAEQFF
clone size: .; V gene: TRBV27; D gene: TRBD2; CDR3 length: 22; J gene: TRBJ2-1; CDR3 DNA: TGTGCCAGCAGGGGGGGTCGGCTAGGAGACTTTAGCGGGAGCTGGATGGATAATGAGCAGTTCTTC; CDR3 protein: CASRGGRLGDFSGSWMDNEQFF
clone size: .; V gene: TRBV28; D gene: TRBD2; CDR3 length: 15; J gene: TRBJ2-3; CDR3 DNA: TGTGCCAGCAGCGTTAGCGGGACTACCACAGATACGCAGTATTTT; CDR3 protein: CASSVSGTTTDTQYF
clone size: .; V gene: TRBV7-8; D gene: TRBD1; CDR3 length: 14; J gene: TRBJ2-5; CDR3 DNA: TGTGCCAGCAGCTTGACAGGGGCGCAAGAGACCCAGTACTTC; CDR3 protein: CASSLTGAQETQYF
clone size: once; V gene: TRBV5-1; D gene: TRBD1; CDR3 length: 16; J gene: TRBJ2-3; CDR3 DNA: TGCGCCAGCAGCTGGGGGACAGGGGGCCTGGGAGATACGCAGTATTTT; CDR3 protein: CASSWGTGGLGDTQYF
clone size: .; V gene: TRBV4-1; D gene: .; CDR3 length: 16; J gene: TRBJ2-7; CDR3 DNA: TGCGCCAGCAGCCAAGGTTTGGGCGATCCCCTCCACGAGCAGTACTTC; CDR3 protein: CASSQGLGDPLHEQYF
clone size: few; V gene: TRBV7-9; D gene: TRBD2; CDR3 length: 17; J gene: TRBJ2-1; CDR3 DNA: TGTGCCAGCAGCTTAGCGGTCTTGGTAGCGGGAGCGGACGAGCAGTTCTTC; CDR3 protein: CASSLAVLVAGADEQFF
clone size: .; V gene: TRBV7-3; D gene: .; CDR3 length: 15; J gene: TRBJ2-6; CDR3 DNA: TGTGCCAGCAGCCCAGGGGAGATCGGGGCCAACGTCCTGACTTTC; CDR3 protein: CASSPGEIGANVLTF
clone size: .; V gene: TRBV13; D gene: TRBD2; CDR3 length: 13; J gene: TRBJ2-1; CDR3 DNA: TGTGCCAGCAGCCCCGTTACTAGCGATGAGCAGTTCTTC; CDR3 protein: CASSPVTSDEQFF
clone size: .; V gene: TRBV15; D gene: TRBD1; CDR3 length: 13; J gene: TRBJ2-7; CDR3 DNA: TGTGCCACCAGCACCCGACAGGGGAACGAGCAGTACTTC; CDR3 protein: CATSTRQGNEQYF
clone size: .; V gene: TRBV30; D gene: .; CDR3 length: 11; J gene: TRBJ2-2; CDR3 DNA: TGTGCCAGTGGCAGGACCGGGGAGCTGTTTTTT; CDR3 protein: CASGRTGELFF
clone size: .; V gene: TRBV6-1; D gene: TRBD1; CDR3 length: 13; J gene: TRBJ2-7; CDR3 DNA: TGTGCCAGCAGGCACACAGGGGCCTACGAGCAGTACTTC; CDR3 protein: CASRHTGAYEQYF
clone size: .; V gene: TRBV6-1; D gene: TRBD1; CDR3 length: 16; J gene: TRBJ2-1; CDR3 DNA: TGTGCCAGCAGTGCCCCGACAGGGGGCGTTTTGAATGAGCAGTTCTTC; CDR3 protein: CASSAPTGGVLNEQFF
clone size: .; V gene: TRBV27; D gene: TRBD2; CDR3 length: 14; J gene: TRBJ2-7; CDR3 DNA: TGTGCCAGCAGTTTCCGTGGACTAGCGGCGAGGCAGTACTTC; CDR3 protein: CASSFRGLAARQYF
clone size: .; V gene: TRBV28; D gene: TRBD1; CDR3 length: 14; J gene: TRBJ1-2; CDR3 DNA: TGTGCCAGCAGTTTAGCCGGGACAGGGATTGGCTACACCTTC; CDR3 protein: CASSLAGTGIGYTF
clone size: .; V gene: TRBV9; D gene: .; CDR3 length: 17; J gene: TRBJ1-4; CDR3 DNA: TGTGCCAGCAGCGTAGAGCCATTAAGCGCCACTAATGAAAAACTGTTTTTT; CDR3 protein: CASSVEPLSATNEKLFF
clone size: .; V gene: TRBV7-9; D gene: TRBD1; CDR3 length: 13; J gene: TRBJ1-1; CDR3 DNA: TGTGCCAGCAGCTCATCAGGGGGGAAAGAAGCTTTCTTT; CDR3 protein: CASSSSGGKEAFF
clone size: .; V gene: TRBV19; D gene: .; CDR3 length: 14; J gene: TRBJ1-1; CDR3 DNA: TGTGCCAGTAGTATTTATGGGCAGAACACTGAAGCTTTCTTT; CDR3 protein: CASSIYGQNTEAFF
clone size: .; V gene: TRBV28; D gene: .; CDR3 length: 15; J gene: TRBJ1-5; CDR3 DNA: TGTGCCAGCAGTTTTGGCTCAGGAAACAATCAGCCCCAGCATTTT; CDR3 protein: CASSFGSGNNQPQHF
clone size: .; V gene: TRBV5-1; D gene: .; CDR3 length: 15; J gene: TRBJ2-2; CDR3 DNA: TGCGCCAGCAGCTTCGCCCAGGTGAACACCGGGGAGCTGTTTTTT; CDR3 protein: CASSFAQVNTGELFF
clone size: .; V gene: TRBV19; D gene: .; CDR3 length: 14; J gene: TRBJ2-7; CDR3 DNA: TGTGCCAGTAGTATCCGGGACTCGGGGTACGAGCAGTACTTC; CDR3 protein: CASSIRDSGYEQYF
clone size: .; V gene: TRBV28; D gene: TRBD1; CDR3 length: 15; J gene: TRBJ1-1; CDR3 DNA: TGTGCCAGCAGTAGGCGACAGGGGTATTACACTGAAGCTTTCTTT; CDR3 protein: CASSRRQGYYTEAFF
clone size: .; V gene: TRBV5-1; D gene: .; CDR3 length: 13; J gene: TRBJ2-3; CDR3 DNA: TGCGCCAGCAGCCGCGGGGGCACAGATACGCAGTATTTT; CDR3 protein: CASSRGGTDTQYF
clone size: .; V gene: TRBV5-4; D gene: TRBD2; CDR3 length: 17; J gene: TRBJ2-7; CDR3 DNA: TGTGCCAGCAGCCAACCAGGGGGGAGCGGGGGGGTTTACGAGCAGTACTTC; CDR3 protein: CASSQPGGSGGVYEQYF
clone size: once; V gene: TRBV19; D gene: TRBD2; CDR3 length: 15; J gene: TRBJ2-3; CDR3 DNA: TGTGCCAGTAGTTTGGGAGGGTTCGGCACAGATACGCAGTATTTT; CDR3 protein: CASSLGGFGTDTQYF
clone size: .; V gene: TRBV27; D gene: TRBD1; CDR3 length: 16; J gene: TRBJ1-5; CDR3 DNA: TGTGCCAGCAGTCCCGCGCCGGGACAGGGCCGTCAGCCCCAGCATTTT; CDR3 protein: CASSPAPGQGRQPQHF
clone size: .; V gene: TRBV19; D gene: .; CDR3 length: 14; J gene: TRBJ1-4; CDR3 DNA: TGTGCCAGTACCCATGGGGCACGGGGGGAAAAACTGTTTTTT; CDR3 protein: CASTHGARGEKLFF
clone size: .; V gene: TRBV20-1; D gene: .; CDR3 length: 11; J gene: TRBJ1-5; CDR3 DNA: TGCAGTTCAGATAGCAATCAGCCCCAGCATTTT; CDR3 protein: CSSDSNQPQHF